The 17 T cell receptor beta chains reported below all come from one sample, sequenced in a study of T-cell memory formation after mild COVID-19. MiXCR, run by TCRdb on the 5' RACE reads, gives a single entry per CDR3 protein. The sample has 280,000 or so distinct CDR3 sequences; about a sixth are singletons. The sample taken for sequencing was PBMCs or a T cell subset sorted from them (not recorded which). The receptors were sampled from a man in his late teens or twenties who had mild COVID-19 (a few samples of this study predate the infection). Cell type and time point are not known.

The rearrangement joins TRBV20-1 to TRBJ2-2; D gene ambiguous. The CDR3 spans 8 residues. Per germline, CDR1 DFQATT and CDR2 SNEGSKA (reference sequence). The CDR3 here is CSLGELFF. The DNA of the CDR3 is TGCAGCCTCGGGGAGCTGTTTTTT.

The chain recombines TRBV6-1 with TRBJ2-7; D possibly uses TRBD1 or TRBD2 (5 bases each). This CDR3 is 15 amino acids long. Looked up from germline, CDR1 is MNHNS and CDR2 is SASEGT. Trimming removed 5 bases from V and 2 bases from J, with 16 bases in between. The CDR3 DNA reads as TGTGCCAGCAGTAACCCCCGGGACGGACCCTACGAGCAGTACTTC. It specifies CASSNPRDGPYEQYF.

A few counts support this clonotype. This chain uses TRBV9 with TRBJ2-3; D is unclear. V was shortened by 3 bases and J by 0 bases, with 8 bases between the two germline ends. The germline V gene encodes CDR1 SGDLS and CDR2 YYNGEE. This CDR3 has 14 residues. The CDR3 nucleotides read TGTGCCAGCAGCGACACCCGCAGCACAGATACGCAGTATTTT. It translates to CASSDTRSTDTQYF.

J is TRBJ2-3 and V is TRBV4-2, with D possibly being TRBD2 (5 bases). Germline CDR1 reads LGHNA; CDR2 reads YNFKEQ. Between the trimmed V and J ends, which lost 2 bases and 6 bases, there was a span of 15 bases. CDR3 size: 15 residues. CDR3 residues: CASSQSRGNADTQYF. Written as DNA, the CDR3 is TGTGCCAGCAGCCAAAGCCGGGGTAACGCGGATACGCAGTATTTT.

The V call is TRBV6-5, the J call TRBJ1-1; 7 nucleotides align to TRBD1. The CDR3 is made up of 14 amino acids. V was clipped by 5 bases and J by 7 bases; unmatched bases: 10. CDR1 is MNHEY, CDR2 SVGAGI, per germline. CDR3 protein: CASSRPSTGNEAFF. The CDR3 nucleotides read TGTGCCAGCAGTCGACCCTCGACAGGGAATGAAGCTTTCTTT.

The V call is TRBV6-5, the J call TRBJ1-1; D may be TRBD1 (5 bases). The CDR3 sequence is 13 residues long. V was clipped by 6 bases and J by 1 base, with 9 bases between them. From germline, CDR1 is MNHEY and CDR2 SVGAGI. As DNA, the CDR3 is TGTGCCAGCAGCAGGGCAGGGAACACTGAAGCTTTCTTT. This codes for CASSRAGNTEAFF.

The V and J genes are TRBV20-1 and TRBJ1-5; the D gene is possibly TRBD1 (5 bases). Germline V CDR1 and CDR2: DFQATT, SNEGSKA (reference sequence). The CDR3 sequence is 13 residues long. The V gene lost 5 bases and the J gene lost 0 bases, with 8 bases spanning the gap. The CDR3 DNA reads as TGCAGTGCTCTGGACAATAGCAATCAGCCCCAGCATTTT. This translates into CSALDNSNQPQHF.

The chain has TRBV6-2 or TRBV6-3 and TRBJ1-5, with 8 nucleotides matching TRBD1. CDR3 length equals 15 residues. Germline V gives CDR1 MNHEY, CDR2 SVGEGT. The V segment lost 6 bases and the J segment 0 bases; nucleotides outside the gene matches: 4. CDR3 loop: CASSPGTGSNQPQHF. The CDR3 bases are TGTGCCAGCAGCCCCGGGACAGGTAGCAATCAGCCCCAGCATTTT.

The chain carries TRBV5-1 and TRBJ1-6; TRBD1 aligns across 7 bases. This CDR3 spans 15 amino acids. After removal of 1 base from V and 5 bases from J, the junction contained 3 bases not matched to a gene. Germline values: CDR1 SGHRS, CDR2 YFSETQ. The CDR3 sequence is CASSLSGGDNSPLHF. DNA of the CDR3: TGCGCCAGCAGCTTGTCAGGGGGGGATAATTCACCCCTCCACTTT. Drawing the rest from reference TRBV5-1 and TRBJ1-6, the complete variable domain is KAGVTQTPRYLIKTRGQQVTLSCSPISGHRSVSWYQQTPGQGLQFLFEYFSETQRNKGNFPGRFSGRQFSNSRSEMNVSTLELGDSALYLCASSLSGGDNSPLHFGNGTRLTVT.

The rearrangement uses TRBV6-5 and TRBJ2-3, with 9 bases identical to TRBD1. CDR1 MNHEY and CDR2 SVGAGI come from the germline V gene. The CDR3 length is 13 residues. J lost 3 bases, V lost 6 bases, and 1 base had no gene match. CDR3 bases: TGTGCCAGCAGAGGGACAGGGACAGATACGCAGTATTTT. It codes for CASRGTGTDTQYF.

This clonotype turned up a few times. The chain couples TRBV7-2 to TRBJ2-3; D is unclear. This CDR3 contains 15 residues. Trimming took 2 bases from V and 0 from J, leaving 9 bases between them. Germline V lookup: CDR1 SGHTA, CDR2 FQGNSA. The CDR3 protein is CASSLLGMSTDTQYF. The CDR3 bases are TGTGCCAGCAGCTTACTGGGCATGAGCACAGATACGCAGTATTTT.

This clonotype has just a few counts. This chain joins TRBV20-1 and TRBJ2-2; 12 nucleotides align to TRBD2. The CDR3 length is 14 residues. Germline V gives CDR1 DFQATT, CDR2 SNEGSKA (reference sequence). With V trimmed by 4 bases and J by 6 bases, 3 bases remained unmatched. The CDR3 spells CSATASGGAGELFF. For the CDR3, the DNA is TGCAGTGCTACCGCTAGCGGGGGGGCCGGGGAGCTGTTTTTT.

The rearrangement joins TRBV19 to TRBJ2-1; D may be TRBD1 (6 bases). Deletions cut 3 bases from V and 8 bases from J, with 17 bases between. In germline, CDR1 is LNHDA, CDR2 SQIVND (reference sequence). The CDR3 totals 15 residues. The CDR3 DNA reads TGTGCCAGTAGTATCTGGTCCAGGGGTGACTATGAGCAGTTCTTC. Translation: CASSIWSRGDYEQFF. Together with reference TRBV19 and TRBJ2-1, the CDR3 gives the full variable domain: DGGITQSPKYLFRKEGQNVTLSCEQNLNHDAMYWYRQDPGQGLRLIYYSQIVNDFQKGDIAEGYSVSREKKESFPLTVTSAQKNPTAFYLCASSIWSRGDYEQFFGPGTRLTVL.

A word on this clonotype: No DNA is shown, since the ends of the CDR3 on it are uncertain; the CDR3 is the one TCRdb lists. The CDR3 loop reads CATSSKYVGHPYGYTF. The J gene is TRBJ1-2, the V gene TRBV15; the table's D call TRBD1 went unverified against the DNA. The CDR3 sequence runs 16 residues, both termini included. Germline assignment: CDR1 LNHNV and CDR2 YYDKDF (reference sequence).

V gene TRBV7-2 combines with J gene TRBJ2-1; D remains ambiguous. Germline-derived CDR1 and CDR2 are SGHTA and FQGNSA. Trimming took 2 bases from V and 9 from J, leaving 5 bases between them. CDR3 length: 11 residues. The CDR3 is CASSLSPEQFF. CDR3 bases: TGTGCCAGCAGCTTATCACCTGAGCAGTTCTTC.

This chain joins TRBV5-1 and TRBJ1-1; the D gene is possibly TRBD1 (5 bases). Trimming pared 0 bases from V and 1 base from J, leaving 7 bases between. The germline V gene has CDR1 SGHRS and CDR2 YFSETQ. This CDR3 spans 14 amino acids. CDR3 region: CASSLAGTNTEAFF. The CDR3, as DNA: TGCGCCAGCAGCTTGGCAGGGACGAACACTGAAGCTTTCTTT.

This clonotype was detected a few times. The J gene is TRBJ2-5, the V gene TRBV10-3; 8 nucleotides line up with TRBD1. The V gene end was trimmed by 2 bases and the J gene end by 4 bases; junction bases not matched to a gene: 3. The CDR3 has 14 residues. Germline CDR1 ENHRY, CDR2 SYGVKD. CDR3 DNA: TGTGCCATCAGTGAGGACAGGGGTATAGAGACCCAGTACTTC. Protein sequence: CAISEDRGIETQYF.